Each of the 18 T cell receptor beta chains below was sequenced from the same sample in a study of shared clonotypes between healthy human individuals (dated by TCRdb to 2018 to 2020). Library preparation used the immunoSEQ multiplex PCR assay. TCRdb limited this immuneACCESS table to in-frame rearrangements with V and J called. A share of clones is missing; checked studies link under half to unresolved V genes, and the rest is unexplained. The sample table contains roughly 2.2 million clones; only one count was recorded for roughly 92% of them. 0.3% to 0.45% of the sample belongs to the ten largest clones. Sequences were obtained from naive CD4+ T cells from PBMCs. The sample's cell subset or site label is to be understood as: CD45RA+ positively selected. The receptors were gathered from a man younger than 35 in good health. Some clones in this sample may be carry-over from other donors' samples.

Concerning this clone itself: At the DNA level, this CDR3 is encoded by other sequences in the same sample as well. This chain connects TRBV27 to TRBJ2-2; TRBD1 or TRBD2 may be the D gene (5 bases each). This CDR3 has 15 residues. Trimming cost V 5 bases and J 1 base, with 11 bases left between them. CDR1 is MNHEY and CDR2 is SMNVEV in the germline V gene (reference sequence). The CDR3 sequence is CASSPGTVNTGELFF. CDR3 DNA sequence: TGTGCCAGCAGTCCCGGGACGGTGAACACCGGGGAGCTGTTTTTT.

The V gene is TRBV2, the J gene TRBJ2-2, with D perhaps TRBD1 or TRBD2 (5 bases each). Trimming removed 4 bases at V and 4 bases at J, with 13 bases between. The CDR3 covers 15 residues. Germline assignment: CDR1 SNHLY and CDR2 FYNNEI. In nucleotides, the CDR3 is TGTGCCAGCAGTGTGTGGGGGAGCCTCACCGGGGAGCTGTTTTTT. As protein: CASSVWGSLTGELFF.

The chain couples TRBV28 to TRBJ2-3; 8 bases match TRBD2. CDR1 is MDHEN, CDR2 SYDVKM, per germline. After removal of 6 bases from V and 1 base from J, the junction contained 6 bases not matched to a gene. The CDR3 sequence is 15 residues long. DNA of the CDR3: TGTGCCAGCAGGCCGGGAGGGCCTGGCACAGATACGCAGTATTTT. Residues: CASRPGGPGTDTQYF.

Regarding this clone: One end of the junction fails to match germline, which may point to a read error. This chain links TRBV7-4 with TRBJ2-5, with D unresolved. The CDR3 runs 14 residues. Per germline, CDR1 SGHVT and CDR2 SQSDAQ. CDR3 sequence (DNA): TGTGCCAGCAGTTTAGACCGGGTTCGGGAGACCCAGTACTTC. It is translated as CASSLDRVRETQYF.

The V call is TRBV2, the J call TRBJ2-1, with 8 bases fitting TRBD2. The CDR3 is 12 residues long. The V gene end was trimmed by 6 bases and the J gene end by 5 bases; junction bases not matched to a gene: 0. CDR1 and CDR2 from the germline V gene are SNHLY and FYNNEI. Here the CDR3 DNA reads TGTGCCAGCAGGCGGGAGGACAATGAGCAGTTCTTC. Translation: CASRREDNEQFF.

This chain links TRBV29-1 with TRBJ1-3; D not resolved. CDR3 length equals 16 residues. V shed 3 bases and J shed 0 bases, with 15 bases lying between them. Germline lookup yields CDR1 SQVTM and CDR2 ANQGSEA. The CDR3 loop is CSVEPRRTVSGNTIYF. In DNA, the CDR3 is TGCAGCGTTGAGCCCCGTCGGACCGTCTCTGGAAACACCATATATTTT.

The rearrangement joins TRBV18 to TRBJ2-6; D is possibly TRBD1 (6 bases). The CDR3 is 16 amino acids. V shed 3 bases and J shed 4 bases, with 13 bases lying between them. Germline V gene sequence: CDR1 KGHSH, CDR2 LQKENI. The CDR3 spells CASSPTGGHGANVLTF. In nucleotides, the CDR3 is TGTGCCAGCTCACCGACAGGCGGGCACGGGGCCAACGTCCTGACTTTC.

The chain combines TRBV18 with TRBJ1-1, with TRBD1 matching over 9 bases. The CDR3 has 16 amino acids. Germline-derived CDR1 and CDR2 are KGHSH and LQKENI. Unmatched junction bases numbered 5, after V lost 3 bases and J lost 0 bases. For the CDR3, the DNA is TGTGCCAGCTCACCTTCGGGACAGGGACTGAACACTGAAGCTTTCTTT. It is translated as CASSPSGQGLNTEAFF.

The chain links TRBV6-1 to TRBJ1-5; TRBD1 might be the D (5 bases). The V and J ends lost 3 bases and 11 bases respectively, with 11 bases between them. Germline lookup yields CDR1 MNHNS and CDR2 SASEGT. The CDR3 is 12 amino acids. The CDR3 region is CASSEGRDSQHF. In nucleotides, the CDR3 is TGTGCCAGCAGTGAGGGGCGGGACTCCCAGCATTTT.

This clone has just one count. The chain is built from TRBV27 and TRBJ2-3; D possibly corresponds to TRBD2 (5 bases). The germline V gene encodes CDR1 MNHEY and CDR2 SMNVEV (reference sequence). The germline V and J ends were trimmed by 11 bases and 2 bases, with 14 bases remaining between them. This CDR3 is 13 amino acids long. CDR3 in DNA: TGTGCCCCCCCGGGGAATCACACAGATACGCAGTATTTT. Protein sequence: CAPPGNHTDTQYF.

This chain joins TRBV14 and TRBJ2-6; TRBD1 might be the D (6 bases). V was shortened by 5 bases and J by 4 bases, with 15 bases between the two germline ends. Germline V CDR1 and CDR2: SGHDN, FVKESK. CDR3 length: 16 residues. CDR3 region: CASSENTGFGANVLTF. The CDR3 nucleotides read TGTGCCAGCAGCGAAAACACAGGGTTCGGGGCCAACGTCCTGACTTTC.

The chain is built from TRBV6-5 and TRBJ1-2, with D possibly being TRBD1 (6 bases). V was shortened by 0 bases and J by 5 bases, with 16 bases between the two germline ends. Germline assignment: CDR1 MNHEY and CDR2 SVGAGI. This CDR3 has 16 residues. This CDR3 is CASSYSWGAAVYGYTF. In nucleotides, the CDR3 is TGTGCCAGCAGTTACTCATGGGGGGCGGCGGTTTATGGCTACACCTTC.

The rearrangement links TRBV4-2 to TRBJ2-6, with D maybe TRBD1 (5 bases). V was pared by 6 bases and J by 2 bases, with 8 bases between. Germline assignment: CDR1 LGHNA and CDR2 YNFKEQ. The CDR3 length is 14 residues. Here the CDR3 DNA reads TGTGCCAGCAGTGACAGTACTGGGGCCAACGTCCTGACTTTC. Its translation: CASSDSTGANVLTF.

This chain links TRBV7-3 with TRBJ1-1, with TRBD1 matching over 9 bases. Germline V gives CDR1 SGHTA, CDR2 FQGTGA. J was trimmed by 9 bases and V by 3 bases; bases with no gene match: 5. The CDR3 has 13 amino acids. The CDR3 spells CASSFGTGTKAFF. The CDR3 DNA reads as TGTGCCAGCAGCTTTGGGACAGGGACAAAAGCTTTCTTT.

This chain connects TRBV4-1 to TRBJ1-6; possibly TRBD1 for D (5 bases). The germline V and J ends were trimmed by 3 bases and 0 bases, with 15 bases remaining between them. Germline CDR1 is MGHRA and CDR2 is YSYEKL. CDR3 length: 18 amino acids. The CDR3 DNA reads as TGCGCCAGCAGCCAGATTTCAGGGCCCAGCTCCTATAATTCACCCCTCCACTTT. The encoded protein is CASSQISGPSSYNSPLHF.

V is TRBV6-5 and J is TRBJ2-7; the D is unclear. This CDR3 comprises 16 residues. CDR1 and CDR2 (germline): MNHEY, SVGAGI. V was pared by 0 bases and J by 2 bases, with 14 bases between. The CDR3 region has the DNA TGTGCCAGCAGTTACTCAGACTTGCCCGGACCCTACGAGCAGTACTTC. Translation: CASSYSDLPGPYEQYF.

Here the CDR3 reads CASSLGGRIYGYTF. CDR3 DNA: TGTGCCAGCAGCTTGGGGGGACGGATCTATGGCTACACCTTC. The chain links TRBV5-4 to TRBJ1-2; possible D gene TRBD1, 5 bases. The V gene lost 0 bases and the J gene lost 4 bases, with 10 bases spanning the gap. The CDR3 has 14 residues. CDR1 is SGHNT and CDR2 is YYREEE in the germline V gene (reference sequence). The full variable domain, completed using reference TRBV5-4 and TRBJ1-2, is ETGVTQSPTHLIKTRGQQVTLRCSSQSGHNTVSWYQQALGQGPQFIFQYYREEENGRGNFPPRFSGLQFPNYSSELNVNALELDDSALYLCASSLGGRIYGYTFGSGTRLTVV.

The chain recombines TRBV6-6 with TRBJ2-7; 13 bases match TRBD2. The CDR3 runs to 16 residues. Germline values: CDR1 MNHNY, CDR2 SVGAGI (reference sequence). V dropped 5 bases and J dropped 3; count of bases not matched to a gene: 7. The CDR3 region is CASSKGLAGQHYEQYF. CDR3 bases: TGTGCCAGCAGTAAGGGACTAGCGGGGCAACACTACGAGCAGTACTTC.